This T cell receptor beta chain was sequenced in a study of cytomegalovirus exposure and HLA in healthy donors. Findings and caveats of the study: Associated with cytomegalovirus, according to the listing, were 150 to 200 TCR beta chains. Sequencing artifact likely explains a cluster of highly shared sequence variants. Most observed TCR sequences were rare, whereas some public TCRs were detected in many donors.

As to this clone: What it recognizes is unknown.

CDR1 and CDR2 (germline): SGHDT, YYEEEE. With V trimmed by 3 bases and J by 5 bases, 4 bases remained unmatched. The CDR3 loop spans 14 amino acids. The donors, nominally healthy at sampling, likely had unrecorded immune exposures. PCR employed 60 Vbeta and 13 Jbeta primers. Assay used: immunoSEQ multiplex PCR; TCRdb lists only in-frame clones, some missing. This table holds approximately 130,000 clones, 75% to 90% found once. The receptor's source is a man in his forties in good health and CMV-seronegative. The chain joins TRBV5-6 to TRBJ2-7; TRBD2 matches at 11 bases. The sequenced sample consisted of PBMCs. The CDR3 is CASSSRLAGNEQYF. The CDR3 DNA is TGTGCCAGCAGCTCCCGACTAGCGGGGAACGAGCAGTACTTC.